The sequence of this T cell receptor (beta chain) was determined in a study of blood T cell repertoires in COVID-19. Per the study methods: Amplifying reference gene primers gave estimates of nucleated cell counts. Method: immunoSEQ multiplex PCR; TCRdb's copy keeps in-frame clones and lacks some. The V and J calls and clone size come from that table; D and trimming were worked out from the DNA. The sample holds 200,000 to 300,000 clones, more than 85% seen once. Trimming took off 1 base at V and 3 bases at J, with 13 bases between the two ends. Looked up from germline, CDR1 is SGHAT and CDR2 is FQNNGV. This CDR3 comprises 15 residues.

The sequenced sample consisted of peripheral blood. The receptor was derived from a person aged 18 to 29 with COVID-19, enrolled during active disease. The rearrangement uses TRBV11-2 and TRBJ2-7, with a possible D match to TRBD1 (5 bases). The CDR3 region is CASSLARDTIYEQYF. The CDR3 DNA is TGTGCCAGCAGCTTAGCCAGGGATACGATCTACGAGCAGTACTTC.